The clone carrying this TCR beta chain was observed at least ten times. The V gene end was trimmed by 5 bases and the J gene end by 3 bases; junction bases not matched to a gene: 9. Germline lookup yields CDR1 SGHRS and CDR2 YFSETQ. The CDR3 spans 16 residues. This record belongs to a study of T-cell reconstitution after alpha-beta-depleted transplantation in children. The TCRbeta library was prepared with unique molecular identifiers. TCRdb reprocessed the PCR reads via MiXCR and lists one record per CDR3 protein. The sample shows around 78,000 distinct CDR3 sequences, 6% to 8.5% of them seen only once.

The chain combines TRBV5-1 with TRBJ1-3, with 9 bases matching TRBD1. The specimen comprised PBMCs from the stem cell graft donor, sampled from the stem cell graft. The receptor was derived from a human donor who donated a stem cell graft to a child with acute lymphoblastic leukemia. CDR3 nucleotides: TGCGCCAGCAGTATTACCGGGACAGGGATTGGAAACACCATATATTTT. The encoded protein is CASSITGTGIGNTIYF. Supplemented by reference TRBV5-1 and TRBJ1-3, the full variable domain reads KAGVTQTPRYLIKTRGQQVTLSCSPISGHRSVSWYQQTPGQGLQFLFEYFSETQRNKGNFPGRFSGRQFSNSRSEMNVSTLELGDSALYLCASSITGTGIGNTIYFGEGSWLTVV.